This passage covers 30 T cell receptor beta chains from one sample sequenced in a study of T cells after yellow fever vaccination. MiXCR, applied by TCRdb to the 5' RACE reads, yields one record per CDR3 protein. The table shows 300,000 to 400,000 distinct CDR3 sequences, with approximately 12% occurring only once. The source material was CD4+ T cells sorted from PBMCs, sampled 15 days after the yellow fever booster vaccination. The source of these receptors is a man aged 18 to 35 who received the YFV17D yellow fever vaccine.

The V call is TRBV23-1, the J call TRBJ2-7, with D possibly matching TRBD1 (6 bases). TRBV23-1 is placed among ORFs of uncertain function. With 0 bases removed from V and 2 bases from J, the gap between germline ends came to 14 bases. This CDR3 has 16 residues. As DNA, the CDR3 is TGCGCCAGCAGTCAATCGTACAGGGCGGAAGCCTACGAGCAGTACGTC. As protein: CASSQSYRAEAYEQYV.

The chain carries TRBV12-3 or TRBV12-4 and TRBJ1-4; D may be TRBD1 (6 bases). Trimming shortened V by 3 bases and J by 3 bases, and 8 bases separated the two germline ends. The CDR3 contains 14 residues. CDR3 loop: CASSLKGANEKLFF. In DNA form, the CDR3 reads TGTGCCAGCAGTTTGAAGGGGGCTAATGAAAAACTGTTTTTT.

The rearrangement links TRBV5-1 to TRBJ1-6, with 7 bases matching TRBD1. The J segment lost 5 bases and the V segment lost 4 bases, leaving 6 bases of the junction unmatched. The germline gives CDR1 SGHRS, CDR2 YFSETQ. This CDR3 contains 15 residues. CDR3 sequence reads: CASSRDRADNSPLHF. For the CDR3, the DNA is TGCGCCAGCAGCCGCGACAGGGCCGATAATTCACCCCTCCACTTT.

This clonotype was picked up a small number of times. The chain employs TRBV20-1 and TRBJ1-1, with 10 positions matching TRBD1. The CDR3 is 14 amino acids. Germline-derived CDR1 and CDR2 are DFQATT and SNEGSKA (reference sequence). Trimming took 3 bases from V and 8 from J; bases not matched to a gene: 9. The CDR3 here is CSARRDRGRREAFF. CDR3 in DNA: TGCAGTGCTAGGAGGGACAGGGGCCGAAGAGAAGCTTTCTTT.

The rearrangement links TRBV12-5 to TRBJ2-7, with unresolved D. CDR1 and CDR2 (germline): LGHNT, FRNRAP. The CDR3 extends over 14 amino acids. The V and J ends lost 3 bases and 2 bases respectively, with 11 bases between them. The CDR3 sequence: CASGFGQAPYEQYF. The CDR3 DNA sequence: TGTGCTAGTGGTTTCGGGCAGGCTCCCTACGAGCAGTACTTC.

The CDR3 DNA reads as TGTGCCAGCAGTTTTGGGACCCCCACTGAAGCTTTCTTT. Translating it yields CASSFGTPTEAFF. The chain joins TRBV12-3 or TRBV12-4 to TRBJ1-1, with D possibly TRBD1 on 5 matching bases. V was clipped by 3 bases and J by 4 bases, with 9 bases between them. The CDR3 totals 13 residues.

This clonotype occurred a few times. V is TRBV30 and J is TRBJ1-6; unclear D gene. The germline V and J ends were trimmed by 2 bases and 7 bases, with 9 bases remaining between them. This CDR3 spans 13 amino acids. CDR1 GTSNPN and CDR2 SVGIG come from the germline V gene (reference sequence). CDR3 DNA sequence: TGTGCCTGGAGTACCGTCGGCAATTCACCCCTCCACTTT. Translation gives CAWSTVGNSPLHF.

This chain links TRBV6-4 with TRBJ2-1; 16 nucleotides match TRBD2. Germline trimming cut 2 bases from V and 3 bases from J; bases unmatched to any gene: 7. Germline loops: CDR1 MRHNA, CDR2 SNTAGT. The CDR3 is 19 amino acids. CDR3 in DNA: TGTGCCAGCAGTGACGGGACTAGCGGGGGGGCAAGGAGCTACAATGAGCAGTTCTTC. This translates into CASSDGTSGGARSYNEQFF.

The chain couples TRBV15 to TRBJ1-1, with D perhaps matching TRBD1 (5 bases). Germline-derived CDR1 and CDR2 are LNHNV and YYDKDF (reference sequence). The CDR3 has 14 amino acids. With 5 bases removed from V and 10 bases from J, the gap between germline ends came to 20 bases. The CDR3 bases are TGTGCCACCAGCGGCCGGGCCAGGGCCGGGGTAGCTTTCTTT. This translates into CATSGRARAGVAFF.

V and J are TRBV2 and TRBJ2-5; D gene unclear. V was pared by 5 bases and J by 1 base, with 8 bases between. From germline, CDR1 is SNHLY and CDR2 FYNNEI. The CDR3 loop spans 13 amino acids. CDR3: CASSPLIQETQYF. The CDR3 nucleotides are TGTGCCAGCAGTCCCCTAATCCAAGAGACCCAGTACTTC.

This clonotype has only a few counts. This chain connects TRBV5-1 to TRBJ1-2, with unresolved D. V was cut by 1 base and J by 6 bases, with 10 bases left in between. The CDR3 covers 13 residues. CDR1 and CDR2 (germline): SGHRS, YFSETQ. CDR3 residues: CASSLPDGDGYTF. CDR3 DNA: TGCGCCAGCAGCTTGCCGGACGGGGATGGCTACACCTTC. Full variable domain (missing parts from reference TRBV5-1 and TRBJ1-2): KAGVTQTPRYLIKTRGQQVTLSCSPISGHRSVSWYQQTPGQGLQFLFEYFSETQRNKGNFPGRFSGRQFSNSRSEMNVSTLELGDSALYLCASSLPDGDGYTFGSGTRLTVV.

This clonotype was seen more than once but under ten times. J is TRBJ2-7 and V is TRBV5-1; 9 nucleotides align to TRBD2. Germline lookup yields CDR1 SGHRS and CDR2 YFSETQ. With V trimmed by 4 bases and J by 6 bases, 8 bases remained unmatched. This CDR3 region has 14 residues. The CDR3 bases are TGCGCCAGCAGCCAAACTAGCGGGTCGTTCGAGCAGTACGTC. Its protein is CASSQTSGSFEQYV.

This clonotype was detected only a few times. The V gene is TRBV12-3 or TRBV12-4, the J gene TRBJ2-5; D gene uncertain. The CDR3 is made up of 13 amino acids. V shed 7 bases and J shed 0 bases, with 9 bases lying between them. The CDR3: CASKTENQETQYF. The CDR3, as DNA: TGTGCCAGCAAAACAGAGAACCAAGAGACCCAGTACTTC.

This clonotype was counted between two and nine times. The V call is TRBV12-3 or TRBV12-4, the J call TRBJ2-7; D is undetermined. The length of the CDR3 is 11 residues. The CDR3 nucleotides are TGTTTCCGAGGTGGCTTCCACGAGCAGTACTTC. The encoded protein is CFRGGFHEQYF.

This clonotype showed up many times. The rearrangement links TRBV20-1 to TRBJ2-3, with D perhaps TRBD2 (7 bases). Germline CDR1 is DFQATT and CDR2 is SNEGSKA (reference sequence). CDR3 size: 14 residues. V was shortened by 3 bases and J by 1 base, with 11 bases between the two germline ends. The CDR3 loop is CSASYGGRTDTQYF. CDR3 sequence (DNA): TGCAGTGCTAGTTACGGGGGGCGCACAGATACGCAGTATTTT.

The genes are TRBV15 and TRBJ2-7, with a weak D call TRBD1 (5 bases). This CDR3 is 13 amino acids long. CDR1 and CDR2 from the germline V gene are LNHNV and YYDKDF (reference sequence). The V end was cut by 3 bases, the J end by 3 bases, with 9 bases between. The chain's CDR3 is CATSRDTLYEQYV. CDR3 in DNA: TGTGCCACCAGCAGGGACACCCTCTACGAGCAGTACGTC.

This sequence joins TRBV5-1 and TRBJ2-7; D not resolved. Germline CDR1 reads SGHRS; CDR2 reads YFSETQ. V lost 1 base and J 3 bases, leaving 5 bases between the germline ends. The CDR3 loop spans 12 amino acids. The CDR3 DNA is TGCGCCAGCAGCTTGACCCACTACGAGCAGTACGTC. Its translation: CASSLTHYEQYV.

The chain recombines TRBV2 with TRBJ2-3; D not resolved. Germline V gives CDR1 SNHLY, CDR2 FYNNEI. The CDR3 covers 11 residues. The ends were cut back, 4 bases at V and 8 bases at J, with 7 bases in the middle. CDR3 sequence (DNA): TGTGCCAGCAGTGGGGGAAGTACGCAGTATTTT. Protein sequence: CASSGGSTQYF.

This clonotype was counted only a few times. V usage is TRBV6-1 and J usage is TRBJ2-5; possibly TRBD1 or TRBD2 for D (5 bases each). The CDR3 length is 13 residues. Germline CDR1 and CDR2: MNHNS and SASEGT. V dropped 6 bases and J dropped 5 bases, with 13 bases sitting between them. This CDR3 is CASRRGVWETQYF. In DNA, the CDR3 is TGTGCCAGCAGGAGGGGAGTTTGGGAGACCCAGTACTTC.

This clonotype was observed many times. The chain carries TRBV7-2 and TRBJ2-7; D is unresolved. V lost 1 base, J lost 6 bases, and 10 bases lay in between. CDR3 length: 13 residues. Germline-derived CDR1 and CDR2 are SGHTA and FQGNSA. The CDR3 reads CASSLDWGGEQYF. The CDR3 bases are TGTGCCAGCAGCTTAGATTGGGGTGGCGAGCAGTACTTC.

This clonotype was recorded a few times. The rearrangement links TRBV5-4 to TRBJ2-3; D is possibly TRBD1 (6 bases). The CDR3 totals 14 residues. The germline CDR1 and CDR2 sequences are SGHNT and YYREEE (reference sequence). Between the trimmed V and J ends, which lost 6 bases and 4 bases, there was a span of 15 bases. This CDR3 reads CASNPGVMADTQYF. The DNA of the CDR3 is TGTGCCAGCAACCCAGGGGTCATGGCAGATACGCAGTATTTT.

V and J are TRBV5-1 and TRBJ2-5; a possible D gene is TRBD1 (6 bases). This CDR3 is built from 16 residues. Germline CDR1 SGHRS, CDR2 YFSETQ. Trimming removed 2 bases from V and 2 bases from J, with 16 bases in between. CDR3 loop: CASSLATGSGQETQYF. CDR3 DNA: TGCGCCAGCAGCTTAGCGACAGGATCGGGTCAAGAGACCCAGTACTTC.

A few counts support this clonotype. V and J are TRBV5-1 and TRBJ2-7; TRBD2 is a possible D gene (7 bases). Germline CDR1 and CDR2: SGHRS and YFSETQ. The length of the CDR3 is 17 residues. Trimming shortened V by 3 bases and J by 3 bases, and 22 bases separated the two germline ends. This CDR3 reads CASSSREGGSGIYEQYF. DNA for the CDR3: TGCGCCAGCAGCTCCAGAGAGGGGGGGTCGGGTATCTACGAGCAGTACTTC.

The rearrangement uses TRBV7-9 and TRBJ1-5; 9 bases are shared with TRBD1. V shed 5 bases, J shed 11 bases, and the junction held 19 bases outside the gene matches. This CDR3 has 17 amino acids. Per the germline V gene, CDR1 is SEHNR and CDR2 is FQNEAQ (reference sequence). In DNA, the CDR3 is TGTGCCAGCAGCCACGGTTACAGGGGGCGGGAGAAACGGACCCAGCATTTT. It yields the protein CASSHGYRGREKRTQHF.

This clonotype was detected only a few times. V usage is TRBV18 and J usage is TRBJ2-7; D gene ambiguous. The CDR3 totals 13 residues. Trimming stripped 2 bases from V and 5 bases from J, with 10 bases between. The germline CDR1 and CDR2 sequences are KGHSH and LQKENI. In DNA, the CDR3 is TGTGCCAGCTCACCAGGTCATACTAACGAGCAGTACTTC. Amino acid sequence: CASSPGHTNEQYF.

This clonotype was found a few times. The chain carries TRBV18 and TRBJ1-1; TRBD1 matches 7 bases. The CDR3 sequence is 16 residues long. Looked up from germline, CDR1 is KGHSH and CDR2 is LQKENI. The V segment lost 3 bases and the J segment 1 base; nucleotides outside the gene matches: 8. CDR3 residues: CASSPRPTGKNTEAFF. As DNA, the CDR3 is TGTGCCAGCTCACCTAGGCCGACAGGGAAGAACACTGAAGCTTTCTTT.

This chain joins TRBV10-3 and TRBJ1-1, with D unclear. V was cut by 2 bases and J by 0 bases, with 10 bases left in between. Germline CDR1 reads ENHRY; CDR2 reads SYGVKD. This CDR3 is 15 amino acids long. The CDR3 DNA follows: TGTGCCATCAGTGAGAGTCAGTTAATGAACACTGAAGCTTTCTTT. It yields the protein CAISESQLMNTEAFF.

This clonotype was detected a few times. The genes are TRBV4-3 and TRBJ2-5; 9 bases map to TRBD1. This CDR3 has 17 amino acids. Germline V CDR1 and CDR2: LGHNA, YSLEER. The V gene end was trimmed by 1 base and the J gene end by 4 bases; junction bases not matched to a gene: 10. The CDR3 spells CASSQVYGTGRAETQYF. The CDR3 coding sequence is TGCGCCAGCAGCCAAGTCTACGGGACAGGGAGGGCAGAGACCCAGTACTTC.

This clonotype was seen a few times. CDR3 nucleotide sequence: TGTGCCAGCAGCCCCTCGGGCCTGCGTGAAAAACTGTTTTTT. It yields the protein CASSPSGLREKLFF. V gene TRBV7-2 combines with J gene TRBJ1-4; unclear D gene. Germline V gene data show CDR1 as SGHTA and CDR2 as FQGNSA. Trimming removed 5 bases at V and 7 bases at J, with 14 bases between. CDR3 length: 14 residues.

The chain uses TRBV7-3 and TRBJ2-3; 8 nucleotides align to TRBD2. The germline gives CDR1 SGHTA, CDR2 FQGTGA. V dropped 5 bases and J dropped 3; count of bases not matched to a gene: 10. The CDR3 is 16 residues long. The CDR3 nucleotides are TGTGCCAGCAGCCCGGGGGGGGGAGGTCCGACAGATACGCAGTATTTT. This encodes CASSPGGGGPTDTQYF.